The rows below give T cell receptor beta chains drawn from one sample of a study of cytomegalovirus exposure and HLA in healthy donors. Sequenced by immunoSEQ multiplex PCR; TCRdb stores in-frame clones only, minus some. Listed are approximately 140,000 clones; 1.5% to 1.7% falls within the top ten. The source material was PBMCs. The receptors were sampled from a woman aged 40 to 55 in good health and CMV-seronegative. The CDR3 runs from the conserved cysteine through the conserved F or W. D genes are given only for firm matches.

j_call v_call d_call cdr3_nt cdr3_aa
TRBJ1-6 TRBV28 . TGTGCCAGCACCCTCCCCCGGGGGCCCCTCCACTTT CASTLPRGPLHF
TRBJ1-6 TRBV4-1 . TGCGCCAGCAGCTCATCTACCGTGAGTAATTCACCCCTCCACTTT CASSSSTVSNSPLHF
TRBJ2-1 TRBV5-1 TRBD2 TGCGCCAGCAGCTCTCTGCCGCGGGGGTCTTGGAATGAGCAGTTCTTC CASSSLPRGSWNEQFF
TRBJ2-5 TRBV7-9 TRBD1 TGTGCCAGCAGCTTCGCGCCCGGGACAGGGGACCAAGAGACCCAGTACTTC CASSFAPGTGDQETQYF
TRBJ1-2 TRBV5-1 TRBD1 TGCGCCAGCAGCTACGACGGACAGGGGGTACAAGGCTACACCTTC CASSYDGQGVQGYTF
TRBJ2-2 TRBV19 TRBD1 TGTGCCAGTAGAAAGACAGGGGGCGACGGGGAGCTGTTTTTT CASRKTGGDGELFF
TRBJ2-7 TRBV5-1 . TGCGCCAGCAGCCCCGGAGGCGGCAGCTCCTACGAGCAGTACTTC CASSPGGGSSYEQYF
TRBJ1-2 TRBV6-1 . TGTGCCAGCAGTGAAGCGGGCAGCCCCTATGGCTACACCTTC CASSEAGSPYGYTF
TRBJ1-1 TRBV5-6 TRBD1 TGTGCCAGCAGCCTAGGGACAGGGGGGAAAGCTTTCTTT CASSLGTGGKAFF
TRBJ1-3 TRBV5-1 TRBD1 TGCGCCAGCAGCGGAACAGGGGGCCCTGGAAACACCATATATTTT CASSGTGGPGNTIYF
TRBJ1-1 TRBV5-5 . TGTGCCAGCAGCTTGTTCTCGAGCATGAACACTGAAGCTTTCTTT CASSLFSSMNTEAFF
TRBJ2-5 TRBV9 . TGTGCCAGCAGCGTAGTAGAACGAGAGACCCAGTACTTC CASSVVERETQYF
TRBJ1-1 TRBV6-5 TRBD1 TGTGCCAGCAGTTACGGGACAGTAGGGTTGAACACTGAAGCTTTCTTT CASSYGTVGLNTEAFF
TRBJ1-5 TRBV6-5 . TGTGCCAGCAGTAGGGGGTATAGCAATCAGCCCCAGCATTTT CASSRGYSNQPQHF
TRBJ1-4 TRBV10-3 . TGTGCCATCAGCTCGGACAGACGAAATGAAAAACTGTTTTTT CAISSDRRNEKLFF
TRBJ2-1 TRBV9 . TGTGCCAGCAGCGTAGGGCCCACTAGTAATGAGCAGTTCTTC CASSVGPTSNEQFF
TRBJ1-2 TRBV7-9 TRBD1 TGTGCCAGCAGCCAAACAGGGGCGGGTAACTATGGCTACACCTTC CASSQTGAGNYGYTF
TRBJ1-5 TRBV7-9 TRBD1 TGTGCCAGCAGCCTAGGGACAGTTAGCAATCAGCCCCAGCATTTT CASSLGTVSNQPQHF
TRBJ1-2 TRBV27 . TGTGCCAGCAGTTTATCGGGAACAGGGCTTAACTATGGCTACACCTTC CASSLSGTGLNYGYTF
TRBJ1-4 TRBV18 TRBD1 TGTGCCAGCTCACCTTTGGACAGGGGTGCTAATGAAAAACTGTTTTTT CASSPLDRGANEKLFF
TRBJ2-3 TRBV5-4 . TGTGCCAGCACCCGGGGGTTAGAGAGAGGCACAGATACGCAGTATTTT CASTRGLERGTDTQYF
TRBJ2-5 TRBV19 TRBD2 TGTGCCAGTAGTAATAGAGATTCCGGGACTAGGAGGGAGACCCAGTACTTC CASSNRDSGTRRETQYF
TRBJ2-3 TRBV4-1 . TGCGCCAGCAGCCGTGATGGTGGGGGGATGGATACGCAGTATTTT CASSRDGGGMDTQYF
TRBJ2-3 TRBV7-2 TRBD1 TGTGCCAGCAGAACAGGGGGGACAGGGGGAGATACGCAGTATTTT CASRTGGTGGDTQYF
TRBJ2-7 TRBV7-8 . TGTGCCAGCAGCCGTTCACAGGGCGCCGAGCAGTACTTC CASSRSQGAEQYF
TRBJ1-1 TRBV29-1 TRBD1 TGCAGCGTTGGCAACAGGGGAGATGGTGAAGCTTTCTTT CSVGNRGDGEAFF
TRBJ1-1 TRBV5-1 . TGCGCCAGCACCCCAGAGGATCAGTCTGAAGCTTTCTTT CASTPEDQSEAFF
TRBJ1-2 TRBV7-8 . TGTGCCAGCAGCCGTAATAGTGAGGAAGGCTACACCTTC CASSRNSEEGYTF
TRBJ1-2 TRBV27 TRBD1 TGTGCCAGCAGTCCCGGGACAGGGGGCGACTACACCTTC CASSPGTGGDYTF
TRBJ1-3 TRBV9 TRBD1 TGTGCCAGCAGCCCCCCAGGCAGGGGGCGCCGAAACACCATATATTTT CASSPPGRGRRNTIYF
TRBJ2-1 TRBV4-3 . TGCGCCAGCAGCCAAGGGATGGGGCGGATGTACGAGCAGTTCTTC CASSQGMGRMYEQFF
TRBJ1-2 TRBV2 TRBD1 TGTGCCAGCAGTGAATTACAGGGGGCCTATGGCTACACCTTC CASSELQGAYGYTF
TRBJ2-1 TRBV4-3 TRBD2 TGCGCCAGCAGCCCTGGACTAGCGGGTGAGGGTGAGCAGTTCTTC CASSPGLAGEGEQFF
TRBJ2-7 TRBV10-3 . TGTGCCATCAGGCGGAGCCACGAGCAGTACTTC CAIRRSHEQYF
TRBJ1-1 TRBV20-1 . TGCAGTGCCTCCAGACAGGCTGAAGCTTTCTTT CSASRQAEAFF
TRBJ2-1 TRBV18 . TGTGCCAGCTCTCCGACACCCGGTAACAATGAGCAGTTCTTC CASSPTPGNNEQFF
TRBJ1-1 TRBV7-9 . TGTGCCAGCAGCTTATCAGGGTTTGGCACTGAAGCTTTCTTT CASSLSGFGTEAFF
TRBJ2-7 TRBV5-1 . TGCGCCAGCAGCTTGCCCCCGACAGCAGCCTACGAGCAGTACTTC CASSLPPTAAYEQYF
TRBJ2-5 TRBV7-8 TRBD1 TGTGCCAGCAGCTCGGGACAGGGGGCGGGAGAGACCCAGTACTTC CASSSGQGAGETQYF
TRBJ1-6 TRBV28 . TGTGCCAGCAGAACGACGGGGTCCAATTCACCCCTCCACTTT CASRTTGSNSPLHF
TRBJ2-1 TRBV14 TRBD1 TGTGCCAGCGTGAAAGGACAGGGCCACAATGAGCAGTTCTTC CASVKGQGHNEQFF
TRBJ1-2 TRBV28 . TGTGCCAGCAGTTCAGGGTACTATGGCTACACCTTC CASSSGYYGYTF
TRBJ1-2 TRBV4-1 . TGCGCCAGCAGCCATCCCGGGAGGGACAATGGCTACACCTTC CASSHPGRDNGYTF
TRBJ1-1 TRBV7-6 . TGTGCCAGCAGCTTAGGACAGATGAACACTGAAGCTTTCTTT CASSLGQMNTEAFF
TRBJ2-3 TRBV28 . TGTGCCACCTCCGCCCCGAGCGATACGCAGTATTTT CATSAPSDTQYF
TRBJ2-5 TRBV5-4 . TGTGCCAGCAGCTTGGCGGAGACCCAGTACTTC CASSLAETQYF
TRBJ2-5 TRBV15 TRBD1 TGTGCCACCAGCAAAAGGACAGGGGGTTTTAGGGAGACCCAGTACTTC CATSKRTGGFRETQYF
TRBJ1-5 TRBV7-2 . TGTGCCAGCAGCTTGGCTGACAGTAGGGCCCAGCATTTT CASSLADSRAQHF
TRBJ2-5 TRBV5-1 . TGCGCCAGCAGCTTTCCCGGCGGGGGCATGGAGACCCAGTACTTC CASSFPGGGMETQYF
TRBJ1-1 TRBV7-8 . TGTGCCAGCAGCGGCCTAGGACAGCGGTACACTGAAGCTTTCTTT CASSGLGQRYTEAFF
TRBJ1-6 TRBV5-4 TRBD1 TGTGCCAGCAGCGCGGACAGGGGACGCAATTCACCCCTCCACTTT CASSADRGRNSPLHF
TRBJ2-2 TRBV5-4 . TGTGCCAGCCGGGGCCTCAGGGACAATAGGAGAGGCGGGGAGCTGTTTTTT CASRGLRDNRRGGELFF
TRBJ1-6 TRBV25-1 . TGTGCCAGCAGTGCGTCCTATAATTCACCCCTCCACTTT CASSASYNSPLHF
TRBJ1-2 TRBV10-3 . TGTGCCATAACCAGGGAAAACTATGGCTACACCTTC CAITRENYGYTF
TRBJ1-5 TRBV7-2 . TGTGCCAGCAGCTTCGACAGTAACAATCAGCCCCAGCATTTT CASSFDSNNQPQHF
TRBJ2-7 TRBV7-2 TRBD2 TGTGCCAGCAGCTTGGGGCCAGCGGGACTTTCCTACGAGCAGTACTTC CASSLGPAGLSYEQYF